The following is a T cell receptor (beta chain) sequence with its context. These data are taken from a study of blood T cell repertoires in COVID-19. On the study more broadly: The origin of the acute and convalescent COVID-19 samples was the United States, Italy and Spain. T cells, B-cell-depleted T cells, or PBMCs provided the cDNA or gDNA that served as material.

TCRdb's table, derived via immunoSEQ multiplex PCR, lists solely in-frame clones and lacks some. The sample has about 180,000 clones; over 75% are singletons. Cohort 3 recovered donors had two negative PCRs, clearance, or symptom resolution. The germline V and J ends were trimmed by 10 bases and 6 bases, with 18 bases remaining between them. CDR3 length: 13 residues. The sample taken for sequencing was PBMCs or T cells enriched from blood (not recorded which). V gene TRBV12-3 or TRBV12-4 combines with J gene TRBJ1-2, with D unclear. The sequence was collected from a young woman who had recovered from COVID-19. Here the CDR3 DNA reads TGTGCCACGGGTAGGAGGCGCAGTCATGGCTACACCTTC. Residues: CATGRRRSHGYTF.